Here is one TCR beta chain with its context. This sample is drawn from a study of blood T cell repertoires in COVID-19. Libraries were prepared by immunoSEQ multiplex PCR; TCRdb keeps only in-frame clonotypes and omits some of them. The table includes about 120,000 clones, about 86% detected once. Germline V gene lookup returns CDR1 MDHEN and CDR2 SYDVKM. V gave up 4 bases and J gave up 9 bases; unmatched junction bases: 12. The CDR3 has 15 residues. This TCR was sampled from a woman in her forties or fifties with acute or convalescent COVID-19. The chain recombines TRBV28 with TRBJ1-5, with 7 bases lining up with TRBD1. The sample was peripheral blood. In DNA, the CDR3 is TGTGCCAGCAGTTCGGACAGGTTATTCGTAATGCCCCAGCATTTT. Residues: CASSSDRLFVMPQHF.